This is a list of T cell receptor beta chains from one sample in a study of blood T cells in healthy people across ages. From the 5' RACE reads, TCRdb called clonotypes with MiXCR, one entry per CDR3 protein. Counted here are around 1,100,000 distinct CDR3 sequences, under 40% occurring once; the ten biggest clones make up 13%. Sequenced material: blood. All receptors derive from a man aged 18 to 30 in good health. Both conserved end residues are part of each CDR3. The order of the fields is V gene, clone size, D gene, J gene, CDR3 DNA, CDR3 protein. The D gene is left open where the match is weak. Expanded clones are given a class, and other clones once, few, many or no size at all.

TRBV12-3/TRBV12-4,NA,TRBD1,TRBJ2-7,TGTGCCAGCAGTGGACAGGCCCACTACTACGAGCAGTACTTC,CASSGQAHYYEQYF
TRBV6-2/TRBV6-3,few,NA,TRBJ1-1,TGTGCCAGCAGATACGAAGGGTTTCCGGCAGCTAGTGGTGTCACTGAAGCTTTCTTT,CASRYEGFPAASGVTEAFF
TRBV4-2,NA,NA,TRBJ2-1,TGTGCCAGCAGCCAAGATCGCGGTATATACAATGAGCAGTTCTTC,CASSQDRGIYNEQFF
TRBV20-1,NA,TRBD1,TRBJ2-3,TGCAGTGCTCCCGAGGGACAGGCGAGCACAGATACGCAGTATTTT,CSAPEGQASTDTQYF
TRBV2,few,NA,TRBJ1-4,TGTGCCAGCAGTGAGGGCAGGCGTTTTGGAGAAAAACTGTTTTTT,CASSEGRRFGEKLFF
TRBV5-6,NA,NA,TRBJ2-5,TGTGCCAGCAGCTTGGAGTTGACCTATCGTTCGGAGACCCAGTACTTC,CASSLELTYRSETQYF
TRBV28,NA,TRBD2,TRBJ2-3,TGTGCCAGCAGTTTAAGCACTAGCGGACCCACAGATACGCAGTATTTT,CASSLSTSGPTDTQYF
TRBV30,few,NA,TRBJ1-2,TGTGCCTGGAGTGGATTTACGGTCAGGGCCTACACCTTC,CAWSGFTVRAYTF
TRBV18,NA,NA,TRBJ1-6,TGTGCCAGCTCACTGACAGGAACGGAAAGGAGCTCCTATAATTCACCCCTCCACTTT,CASSLTGTERSSYNSPLHF
TRBV21-1,NA,NA,TRBJ1-5,TGTGCCAGCAGCAATGGCCGTCGGACAGGCAAAAATCAGCCCCAGCATTTT,CASSNGRRTGKNQPQHF
TRBV14,NA,TRBD2,TRBJ2-3,TGTGCCAGCAGCCAGCTGATCGGGGGGGCCGTTGGAGATACGCAGTATTTT,CASSQLIGGAVGDTQYF
TRBV10-3,NA,TRBD2,TRBJ2-5,TGTGCCATCAGCGGGACTAGCGGGGGACAAGAGACCCAGTACTTC,CAISGTSGGQETQYF
TRBV6-5,few,NA,TRBJ2-7,TGTGCCAGCATACCGCCGAGGGGCGAGCAGTACTTC,CASIPPRGEQYF
TRBV20-1,NA,TRBD1,TRBJ2-1,TGCAGTGCTACCGGGACAGGGAACAATGAGCAGTTCTTC,CSATGTGNNEQFF
TRBV29-1,NA,NA,TRBJ2-7,TGCAGCGTTGAAGATCAGGAGGACGGTACCTACGAGCAGTACTTC,CSVEDQEDGTYEQYF
TRBV9,NA,NA,TRBJ1-3,TGTGCTAGCAGCACCGGGGCTGGAAACACCATATATTTT,CASSTGAGNTIYF
TRBV20-1,few,NA,TRBJ1-2,TGCAGTGCTAGAGGGGAGAGGGATGGCTACACCTTC,CSARGERDGYTF
TRBV5-1,few,NA,TRBJ2-3,TGCGCCAGCAGCCAAGGGCCGGACCATACGCAGTATTTT,CASSQGPDHTQYF
TRBV27,NA,TRBD1,TRBJ2-5,TGTGCCAGCAGTTCCCTGGGGTTGGCCACGACAGGGGCGGTCAATGAGCAGTACTTC,CASSSLGLATTGAVNEQYF
TRBV5-4,NA,TRBD1,TRBJ2-1,TGTGCCAGCGTCGGCGACAGGGGGCTCAATGGGCAGTTCTTC,CASVGDRGLNGQFF
TRBV6-6,few,NA,TRBJ2-5,TGTGCCAGCAGTCATCAACGGGAGACCCAGTACTTC,CASSHQRETQYF
TRBV27,few,NA,TRBJ1-5,TGTGCCAGCAGTTTGGCCACCCCGGGAGGCAATCAGCCCCAGCATTTT,CASSLATPGGNQPQHF
TRBV4-1,many,NA,TRBJ2-5,TGCGCCAGCAGCCAAGTCCTATTCGAGACCCAGTACTTC,CASSQVLFETQYF